This TCR beta chain was retrieved from a study of blood T cell repertoires in COVID-19. The germline V gene has CDR1 GTSNPN and CDR2 SVGIG (reference sequence). The CDR3 consists of 12 residues. V lost 0 bases and J lost 9, with 10 bases in between. Per the original data handling: Estimation of nucleated cell counts was performed using reference gene primer amplification. Only in-frame clones appear in the TCRdb table, and some are missing; sequencing was by immunoSEQ multiplex PCR. Clone size and the V and J calls come from that table; the DNA yielded D and trimming. Of 150,000 to 180,000 clones in the sample, roughly 83% were seen once.

The sequence derives from a woman aged 55 to 70 with acute or convalescent COVID-19. This rearrangement joins TRBV30 to TRBJ2-3; a possible D gene is TRBD2 (6 bases). The sequenced material came from peripheral blood. The CDR3 spells CAWSVRGGTQYF. CDR3 nucleotide sequence: TGTGCCTGGAGTGTACGGGGAGGCACGCAGTATTTT.